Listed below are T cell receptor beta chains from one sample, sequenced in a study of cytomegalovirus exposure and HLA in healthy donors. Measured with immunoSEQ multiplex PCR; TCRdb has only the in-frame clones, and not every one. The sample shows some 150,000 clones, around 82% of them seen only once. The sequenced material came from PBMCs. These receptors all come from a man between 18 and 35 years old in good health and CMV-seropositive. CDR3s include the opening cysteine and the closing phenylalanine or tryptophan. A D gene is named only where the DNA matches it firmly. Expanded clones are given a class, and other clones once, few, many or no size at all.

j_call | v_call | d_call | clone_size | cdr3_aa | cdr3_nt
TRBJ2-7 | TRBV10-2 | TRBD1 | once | CASSRAQGSEQYF | TGCGCCAGCAGCAGAGCACAGGGGAGCGAGCAGTACTTC
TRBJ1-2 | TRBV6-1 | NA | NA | CASSEGRGYGYTF | TGTGCCAGCAGTGAAGGAAGGGGCTATGGCTACACCTTC
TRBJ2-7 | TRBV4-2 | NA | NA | CASSPESSYEQYF | TGTGCCAGCAGCCCCGAGAGCTCCTACGAGCAGTACTTC
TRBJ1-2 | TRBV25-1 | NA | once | CASSESGSVYGYTF | TGTGCCAGCAGTGAATCAGGTTCTGTCTATGGCTACACCTTC
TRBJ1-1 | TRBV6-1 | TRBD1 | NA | CAIGTGGIKGEAFF | TGTGCTATCGGGACAGGGGGCATCAAGGGTGAAGCTTTCTTT
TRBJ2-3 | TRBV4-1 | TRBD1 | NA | CASSQVGRTGGKRDTQYF | TGCGCCAGCAGCCAAGTTGGTAGGACAGGGGGCAAAAGAGATACGCAGTATTTT
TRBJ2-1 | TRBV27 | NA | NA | CASSRTGRLNNEQFF | TGTGCCAGCAGCCGGACGGGGAGGCTGAACAATGAGCAGTTCTTC
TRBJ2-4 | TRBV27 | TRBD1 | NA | CASSLFIGLGDSRNIQYF | TGTGCCAGCAGTTTATTCATCGGGCTAGGGGACAGTCGAAACATTCAGTACTTC
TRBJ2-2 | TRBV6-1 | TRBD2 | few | CASSEAAGGPGELFF | TGTGCCAGCAGTGAAGCGGCGGGAGGGCCCGGGGAGCTGTTTTTT
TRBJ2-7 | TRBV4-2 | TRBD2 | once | CASSWAPAGNYEQYF | TGTGCCAGCAGCTGGGCCCCAGCGGGGAACTACGAGCAGTACTTC
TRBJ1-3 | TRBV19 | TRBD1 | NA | CASGSTGPGNTIYF | TGTGCCAGTGGATCGACAGGGCCCGGAAACACCATATATTTT
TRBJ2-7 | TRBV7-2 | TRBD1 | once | CASSPGQGVNEQYF | TGTGCCAGCAGCCCAGGACAGGGAGTGAACGAGCAGTACTTC
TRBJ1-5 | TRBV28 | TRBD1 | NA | CASSPPGTGVRSDQPQHF | TGTGCCAGCAGTCCCCCCGGGACAGGGGTCCGGTCGGATCAGCCCCAGCATTTT
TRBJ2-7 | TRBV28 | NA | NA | CASAGGGYEQYF | TGTGCCTCTGCCGGAGGTGGATACGAGCAGTACTTC
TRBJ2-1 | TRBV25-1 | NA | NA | CASNLYNEQFF | TGTGCCAGCAATCTCTACAATGAGCAGTTCTTC
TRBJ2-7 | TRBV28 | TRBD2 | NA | CASSGGLALYEQYF | TGTGCCAGCAGTGGGGGACTAGCGCTATACGAGCAGTACTTC
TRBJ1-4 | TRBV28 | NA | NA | CASRLRGGTNEKLFF | TGTGCCAGCAGGTTACGGGGGGGAACGAATGAAAAACTGTTTTTT
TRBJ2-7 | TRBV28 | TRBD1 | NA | CASSSQGASEQYF | TGTGCCAGCAGTTCACAGGGGGCTAGCGAGCAGTACTTC
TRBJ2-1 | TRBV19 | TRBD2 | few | CASSLAGGNEQFF | TGTGCCAGTAGTCTGGCGGGGGGTAATGAGCAGTTCTTC
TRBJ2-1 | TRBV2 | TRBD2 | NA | CASSVAGGSYNEQFF | TGTGCCAGCAGTGTAGCGGGAGGATCCTACAATGAGCAGTTCTTC
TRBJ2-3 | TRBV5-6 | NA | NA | CASSSQGLADTQYF | TGTGCCAGCAGCTCCCAGGGATTGGCAGATACGCAGTATTTT
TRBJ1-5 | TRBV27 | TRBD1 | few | CASSIIQGAKPQHF | TGTGCCAGCAGCATTATACAGGGGGCAAAGCCCCAGCATTTT
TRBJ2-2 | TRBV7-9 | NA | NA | CASRSFTGATGELFF | TGTGCCAGCAGATCATTCACAGGCGCCACCGGGGAGCTGTTTTTT
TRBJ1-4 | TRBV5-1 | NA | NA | CASSSEPSLTNEKLFF | TGCGCCAGCAGCTCGGAGCCCAGCCTAACTAATGAAAAACTGTTTTTT
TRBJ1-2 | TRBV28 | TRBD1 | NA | CASSLPGTGSRGYTF | TGTGCCAGCAGCCTTCCCGGGACAGGGTCTCGTGGCTACACCTTC